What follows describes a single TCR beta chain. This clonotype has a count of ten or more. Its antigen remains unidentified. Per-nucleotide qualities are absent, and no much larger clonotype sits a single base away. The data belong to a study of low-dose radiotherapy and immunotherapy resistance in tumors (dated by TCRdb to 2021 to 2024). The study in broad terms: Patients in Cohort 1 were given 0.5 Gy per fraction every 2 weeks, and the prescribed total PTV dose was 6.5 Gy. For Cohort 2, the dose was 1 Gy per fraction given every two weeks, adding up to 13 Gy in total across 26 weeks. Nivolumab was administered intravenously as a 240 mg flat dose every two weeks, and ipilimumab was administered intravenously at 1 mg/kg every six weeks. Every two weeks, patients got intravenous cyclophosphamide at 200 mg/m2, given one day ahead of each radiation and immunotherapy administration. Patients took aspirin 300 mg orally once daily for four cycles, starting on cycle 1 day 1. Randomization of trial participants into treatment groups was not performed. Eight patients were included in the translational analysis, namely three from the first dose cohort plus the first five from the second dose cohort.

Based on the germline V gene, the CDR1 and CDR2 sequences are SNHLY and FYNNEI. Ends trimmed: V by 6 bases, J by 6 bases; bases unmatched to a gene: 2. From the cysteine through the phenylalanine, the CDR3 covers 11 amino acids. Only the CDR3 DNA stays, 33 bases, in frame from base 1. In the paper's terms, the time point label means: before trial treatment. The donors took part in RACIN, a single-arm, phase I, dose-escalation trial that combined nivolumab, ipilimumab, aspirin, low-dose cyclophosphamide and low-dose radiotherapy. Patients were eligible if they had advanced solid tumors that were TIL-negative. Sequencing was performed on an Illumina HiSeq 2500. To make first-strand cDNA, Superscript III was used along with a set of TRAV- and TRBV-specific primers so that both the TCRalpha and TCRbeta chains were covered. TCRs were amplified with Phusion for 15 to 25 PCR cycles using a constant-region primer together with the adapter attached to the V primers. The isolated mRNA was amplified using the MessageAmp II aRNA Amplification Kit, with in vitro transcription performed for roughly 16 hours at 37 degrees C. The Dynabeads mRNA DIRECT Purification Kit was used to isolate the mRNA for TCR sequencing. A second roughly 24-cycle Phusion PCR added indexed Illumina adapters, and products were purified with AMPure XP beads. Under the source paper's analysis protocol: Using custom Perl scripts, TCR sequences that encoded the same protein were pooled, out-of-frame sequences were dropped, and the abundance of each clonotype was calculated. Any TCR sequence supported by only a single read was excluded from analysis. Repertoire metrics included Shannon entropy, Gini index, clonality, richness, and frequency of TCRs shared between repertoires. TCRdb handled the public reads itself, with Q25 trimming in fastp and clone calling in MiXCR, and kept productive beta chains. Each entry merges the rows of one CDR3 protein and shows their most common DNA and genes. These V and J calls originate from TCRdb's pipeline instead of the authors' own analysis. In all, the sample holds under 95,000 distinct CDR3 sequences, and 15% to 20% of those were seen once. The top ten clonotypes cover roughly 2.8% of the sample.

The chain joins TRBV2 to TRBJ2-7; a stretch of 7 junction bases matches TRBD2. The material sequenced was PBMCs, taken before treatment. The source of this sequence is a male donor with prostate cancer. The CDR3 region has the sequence CASRLAFEQYF. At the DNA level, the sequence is TGTGCCAGCAGACTAGCGTTCGAGCAGTACTTC.